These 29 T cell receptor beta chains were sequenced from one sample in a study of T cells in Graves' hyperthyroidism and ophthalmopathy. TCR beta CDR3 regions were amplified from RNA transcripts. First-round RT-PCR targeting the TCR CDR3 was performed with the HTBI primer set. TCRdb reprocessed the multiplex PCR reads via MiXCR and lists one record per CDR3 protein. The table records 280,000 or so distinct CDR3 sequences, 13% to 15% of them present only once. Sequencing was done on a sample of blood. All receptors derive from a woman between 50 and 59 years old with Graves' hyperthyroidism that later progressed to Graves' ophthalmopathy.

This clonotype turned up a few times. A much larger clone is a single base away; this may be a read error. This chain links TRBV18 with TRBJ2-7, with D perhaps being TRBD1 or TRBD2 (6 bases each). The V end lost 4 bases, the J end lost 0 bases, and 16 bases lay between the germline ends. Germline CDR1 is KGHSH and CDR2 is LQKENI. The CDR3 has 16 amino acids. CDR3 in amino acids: CASSLGAGKSSYEQYF. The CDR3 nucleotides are TGTGCCAGCTCACTGGGGGCGGGAAAAAGCTCCTACGAGCAGTACTTC.

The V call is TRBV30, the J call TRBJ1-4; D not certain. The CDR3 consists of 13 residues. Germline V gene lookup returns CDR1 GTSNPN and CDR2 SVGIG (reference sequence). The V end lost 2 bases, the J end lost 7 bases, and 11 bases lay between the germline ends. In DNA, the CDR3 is TGTGCCTGGAGTTACGACACAATTGAAAAACTGTTTTTT. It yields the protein CAWSYDTIEKLFF.

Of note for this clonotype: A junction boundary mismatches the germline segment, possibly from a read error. CDR3 coding DNA: TGTGGCACCAGCAGAGATAGCAATGAGCAGTTCTTC. It is translated as CGTSRDSNEQFF. The chain recombines TRBV15 with TRBJ2-1; unclear D gene. Germline CDR1 and CDR2: LNHNV and YYDKDF (reference sequence). The length of the CDR3 is 12 residues.

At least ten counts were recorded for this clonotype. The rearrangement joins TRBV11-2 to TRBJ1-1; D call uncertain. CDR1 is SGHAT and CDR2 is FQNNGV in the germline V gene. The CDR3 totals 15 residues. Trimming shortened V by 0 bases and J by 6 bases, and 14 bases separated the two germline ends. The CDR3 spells CASSLEPGATAEAFF. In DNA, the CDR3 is TGTGCCAGCAGCTTAGAGCCAGGCGCTACGGCTGAAGCTTTCTTT.

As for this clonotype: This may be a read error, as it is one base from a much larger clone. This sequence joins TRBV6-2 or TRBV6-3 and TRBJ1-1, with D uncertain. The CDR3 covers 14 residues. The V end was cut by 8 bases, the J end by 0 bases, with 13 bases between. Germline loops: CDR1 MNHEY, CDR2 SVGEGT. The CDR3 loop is CASSGPWMNTEAFF. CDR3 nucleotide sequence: TGTGCCAGCTCCGGGCCATGGATGAACACTGAAGCTTTCTTT.

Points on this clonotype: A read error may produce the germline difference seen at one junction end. CDR3 region: CASRKQGMGANTETFF. The CDR3 coding sequence is TGTGCCAGCAGGAAACAGGGAATGGGGGCCAACACTGAAACTTTCTTT. The chain combines TRBV6-1 with TRBJ1-1, with a weak D call TRBD1 (6 bases). The CDR3 consists of 16 residues. CDR1 is MNHNS and CDR2 is SASEGT in the germline V gene.

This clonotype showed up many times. In DNA form, the CDR3 reads TGTGCCAGCAGTGGCGTGACAGGGGGCTGGGATGAGCAGTTCTTC. It translates to CASSGVTGGWDEQFF. The chain employs TRBV6-1 and TRBJ2-1; 10 bases fit TRBD1. CDR3 length equals 15 residues. CDR1 and CDR2 from the germline V gene are MNHNS and SASEGT. V was clipped by 4 bases and J by 8 bases; unmatched bases: 8.

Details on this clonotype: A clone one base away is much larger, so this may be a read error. The CDR3 loop reads CSAWRTGGPHMPQGTQYF. The CDR3 nucleotides are TGCAGTGCCTGGAGGACAGGGGGCCCCCACATGCCCCAAGGGACCCAGTACTTC. The chain links TRBV20-1 to TRBJ2-5, with 11 bases identical to TRBD1. The CDR3 consists of 18 residues. Germline V gene data show CDR1 as DFQATT and CDR2 as SNEGSKA (reference sequence).

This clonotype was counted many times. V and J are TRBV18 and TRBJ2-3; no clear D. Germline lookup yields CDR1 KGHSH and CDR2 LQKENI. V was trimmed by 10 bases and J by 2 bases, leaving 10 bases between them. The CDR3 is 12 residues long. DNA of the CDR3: TGTGCCACCTCGGCTGACACAGATACGCAGTATTTT. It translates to CATSADTDTQYF.

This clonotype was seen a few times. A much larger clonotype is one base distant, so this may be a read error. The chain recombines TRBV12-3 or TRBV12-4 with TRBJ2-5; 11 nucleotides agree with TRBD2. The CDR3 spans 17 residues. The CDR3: CANSLGRVAGGTETQYF. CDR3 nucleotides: TGTGCCAACAGTTTAGGGAGGGTAGCGGGAGGGACCGAGACCCAGTACTTC.

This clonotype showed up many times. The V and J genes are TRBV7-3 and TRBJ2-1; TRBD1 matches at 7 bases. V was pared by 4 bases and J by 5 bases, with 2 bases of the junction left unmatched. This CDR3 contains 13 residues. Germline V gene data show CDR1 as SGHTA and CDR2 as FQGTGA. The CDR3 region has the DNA TGTGCCAGCAGCTCGGGACAGCACAATGAGCAGTTCTTC. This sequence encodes CASSSGQHNEQFF.

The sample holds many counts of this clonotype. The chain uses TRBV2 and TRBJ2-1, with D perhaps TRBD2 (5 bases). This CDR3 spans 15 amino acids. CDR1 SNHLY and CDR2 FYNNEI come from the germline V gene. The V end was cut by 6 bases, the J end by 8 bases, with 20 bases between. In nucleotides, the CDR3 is TGTGCCAGCAGGTATTTGCAGTCGGCCGGGGATGAGCAGTTCTTC. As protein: CASRYLQSAGDEQFF.

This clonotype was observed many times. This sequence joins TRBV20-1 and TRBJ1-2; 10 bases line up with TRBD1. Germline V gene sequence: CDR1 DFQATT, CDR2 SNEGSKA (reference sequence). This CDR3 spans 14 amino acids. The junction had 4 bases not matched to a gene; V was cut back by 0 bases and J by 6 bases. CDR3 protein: CSARDKGTGDGYTF. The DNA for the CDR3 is TGCAGTGCTAGAGATAAGGGGACAGGGGATGGCTACACCTTC.

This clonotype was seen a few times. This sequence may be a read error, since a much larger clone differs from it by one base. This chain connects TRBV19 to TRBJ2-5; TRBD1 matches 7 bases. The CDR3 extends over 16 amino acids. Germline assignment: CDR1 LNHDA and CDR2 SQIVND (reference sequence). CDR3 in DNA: TGTGCCAGTAGTATTAGGGGCAGGGGGTCTCAAGAGATCCAGTACTTC. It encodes CASSIRGRGSQEIQYF.

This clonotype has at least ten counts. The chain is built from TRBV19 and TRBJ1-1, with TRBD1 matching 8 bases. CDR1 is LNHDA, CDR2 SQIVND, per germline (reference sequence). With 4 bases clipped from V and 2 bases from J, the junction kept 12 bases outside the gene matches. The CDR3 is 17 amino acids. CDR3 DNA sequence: TGTGCCAGTAGTACCAAGGACAGGGCGACGCTTAACACTGAAGCTTTCTTT. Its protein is CASSTKDRATLNTEAFF.

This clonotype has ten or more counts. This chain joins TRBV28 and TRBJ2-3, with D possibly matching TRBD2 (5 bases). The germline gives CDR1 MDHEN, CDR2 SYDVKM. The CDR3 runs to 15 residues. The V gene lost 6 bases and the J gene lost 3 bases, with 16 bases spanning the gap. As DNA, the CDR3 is TGTGCCAGCAGCCCAACCCGGGAATTAACAGATACGCAGTATTTT. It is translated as CASSPTRELTDTQYF.

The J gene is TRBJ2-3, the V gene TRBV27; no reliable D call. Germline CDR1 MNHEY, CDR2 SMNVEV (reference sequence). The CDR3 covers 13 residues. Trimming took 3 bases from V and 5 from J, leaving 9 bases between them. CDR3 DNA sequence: TGTGCCAGCAGTTTGTCAGCCGTAGATACGCAGTATTTT. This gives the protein CASSLSAVDTQYF.

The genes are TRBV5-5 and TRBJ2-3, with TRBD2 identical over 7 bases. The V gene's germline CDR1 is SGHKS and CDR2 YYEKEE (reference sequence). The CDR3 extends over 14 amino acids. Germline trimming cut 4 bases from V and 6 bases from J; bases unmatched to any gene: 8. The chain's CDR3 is CASSLLMGGDTQYF. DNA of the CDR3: TGTGCCAGCAGCCTCCTGATGGGAGGGGATACGCAGTATTTT.

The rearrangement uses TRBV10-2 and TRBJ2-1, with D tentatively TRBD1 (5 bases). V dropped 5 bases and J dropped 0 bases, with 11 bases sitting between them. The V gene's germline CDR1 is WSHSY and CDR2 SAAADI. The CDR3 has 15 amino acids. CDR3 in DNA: TGCGCCAGCAGTAAGGGGATTAACTCCTACAATGAGCAGTTCTTC. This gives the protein CASSKGINSYNEQFF.

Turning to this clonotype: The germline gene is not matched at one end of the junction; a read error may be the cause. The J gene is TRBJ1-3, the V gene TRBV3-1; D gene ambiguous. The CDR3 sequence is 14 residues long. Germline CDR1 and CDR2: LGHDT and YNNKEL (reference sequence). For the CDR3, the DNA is TGTGCCAGCAACCAAAAGTTTCCTGGAAACACCATATATTTT. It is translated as CASNQKFPGNTIYF.

CDR3 sequence (DNA): TGTGCCACCAGTGGAGGGGGAGTTTTCGAGCAGTACTTC. This sequence encodes CATSGGGVFEQYF. The rearrangement links TRBV24-1 to TRBJ2-7, with D possibly being TRBD1 (6 bases). Germline values: CDR1 KGHDR, CDR2 SFDVKD. V shed 5 bases and J shed 6 bases, with 13 bases lying between them. The CDR3 loop spans 13 amino acids.

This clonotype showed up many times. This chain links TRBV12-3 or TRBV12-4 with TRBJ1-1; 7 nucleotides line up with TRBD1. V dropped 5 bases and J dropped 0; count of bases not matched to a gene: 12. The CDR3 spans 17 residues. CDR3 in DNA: TGTGCCAGCAGTCCGGGGAGGGGGCAGTTTTTGAACACTGAAGCTTTCTTT. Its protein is CASSPGRGQFLNTEAFF.

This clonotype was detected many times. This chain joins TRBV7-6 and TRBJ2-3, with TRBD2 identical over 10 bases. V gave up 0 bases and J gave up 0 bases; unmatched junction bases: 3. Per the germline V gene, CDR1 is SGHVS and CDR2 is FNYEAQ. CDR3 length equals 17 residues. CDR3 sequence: CASSLAGLAESTDTQYF. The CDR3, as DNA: TGTGCCAGCAGCTTAGCAGGACTAGCGGAAAGCACAGATACGCAGTATTTT. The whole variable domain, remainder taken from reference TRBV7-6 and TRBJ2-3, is GAGVSQSPRYKVTKRGQDVALRCDPISGHVSLYWYRQALGQGPEFLTYFNYEAQQDKSGLPNDRFSAERPEGSISTLTIQRTEQRDSAMYRCASSLAGLAESTDTQYFGPGTRLTVL.

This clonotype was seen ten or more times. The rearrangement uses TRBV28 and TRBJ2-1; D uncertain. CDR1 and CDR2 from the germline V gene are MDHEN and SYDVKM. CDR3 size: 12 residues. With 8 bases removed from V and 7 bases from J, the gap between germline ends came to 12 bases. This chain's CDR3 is CASQDRPNEQFF. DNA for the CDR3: TGTGCCAGCCAGGACCGACCGAATGAGCAGTTCTTC.

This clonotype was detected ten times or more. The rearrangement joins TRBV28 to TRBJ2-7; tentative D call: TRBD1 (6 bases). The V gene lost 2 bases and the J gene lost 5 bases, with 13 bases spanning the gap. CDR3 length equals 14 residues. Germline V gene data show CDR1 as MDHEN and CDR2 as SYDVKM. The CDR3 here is CASSLRQGKNEQYF. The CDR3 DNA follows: TGTGCCAGCAGTTTAAGGCAGGGGAAGAACGAGCAGTACTTC.

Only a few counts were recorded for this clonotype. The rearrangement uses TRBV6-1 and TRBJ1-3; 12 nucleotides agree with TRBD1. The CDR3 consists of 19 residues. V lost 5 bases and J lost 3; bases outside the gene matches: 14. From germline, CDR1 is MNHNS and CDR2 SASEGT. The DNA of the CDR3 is TGTGCCAGCAGTTTTCTCGCTCTGGGACAGGGGGCGAGTGGAAACACCATATATTTT. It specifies CASSFLALGQGASGNTIYF.

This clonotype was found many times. In DNA, the CDR3 is TGCGCCAGCAGCCAAACAGGGGGCGAAGGTCAGCCCCAGCATTTT. Protein: CASSQTGGEGQPQHF. V gene TRBV5-1 combines with J gene TRBJ1-5; 9 bases map to TRBD1. Germline trimming cut 4 bases from V and 6 bases from J; bases unmatched to any gene: 8. The length of the CDR3 is 15 residues. Germline lookup yields CDR1 SGHRS and CDR2 YFSETQ.

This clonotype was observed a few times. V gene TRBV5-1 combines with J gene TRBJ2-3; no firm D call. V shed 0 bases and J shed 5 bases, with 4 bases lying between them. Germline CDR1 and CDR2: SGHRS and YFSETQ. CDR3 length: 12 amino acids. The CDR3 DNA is TGCGCCAGCAGCTTGGAAAAAGATACGCAGTATTTT. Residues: CASSLEKDTQYF.

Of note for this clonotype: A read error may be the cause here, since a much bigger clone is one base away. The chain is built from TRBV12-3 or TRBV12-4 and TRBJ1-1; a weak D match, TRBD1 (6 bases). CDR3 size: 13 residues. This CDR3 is CAGSGQMNTEAFF. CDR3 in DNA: TGTGCCGGCAGTGGACAGATGAACACTGAAGCTTTCTTT.